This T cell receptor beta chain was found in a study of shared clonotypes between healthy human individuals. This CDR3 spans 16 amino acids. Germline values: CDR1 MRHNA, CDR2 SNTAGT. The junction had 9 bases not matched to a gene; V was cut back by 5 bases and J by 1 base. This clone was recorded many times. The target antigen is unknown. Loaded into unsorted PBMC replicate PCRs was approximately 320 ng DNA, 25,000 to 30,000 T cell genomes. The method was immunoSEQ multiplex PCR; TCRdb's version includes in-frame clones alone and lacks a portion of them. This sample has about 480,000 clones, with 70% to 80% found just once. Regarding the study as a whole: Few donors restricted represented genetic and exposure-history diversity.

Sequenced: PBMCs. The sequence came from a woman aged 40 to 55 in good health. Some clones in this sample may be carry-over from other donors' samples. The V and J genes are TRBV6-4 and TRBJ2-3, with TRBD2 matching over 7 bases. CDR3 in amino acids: CASSPGEGRGTDTQYF. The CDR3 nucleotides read TGTGCCAGCAGTCCGGGGGAGGGCCGGGGCACAGATACGCAGTATTTT.